This TCR beta chain was profiled in a study of blood T cell repertoires in COVID-19. Study context: Specimens from acute and convalescent COVID-19 originated in the United States, Italy and Spain. PBMCs, B-cell-depleted T cells, or T cells provided the cDNA or gDNA that made up the material.

Authors' analysis steps: Counts of nucleated cells, estimated from reference gene primer amplification, were obtained. Produced via immunoSEQ multiplex PCR; TCRdb's table is partial and in-frame only. The D gene and trimming were derived from the DNA, and the V and J assignments and clone size from that table. The table has a few hundred thousand clones, about nine tenths seen once. CDR1 GTSNPN and CDR2 SVGIG come from the germline V gene (reference sequence). CDR3 size: 13 residues. V lost 8 bases and J 3 bases, leaving 16 bases between the germline ends. The TCR was taken from a man between 60 and 70 years old with acute or convalescent COVID-19. The chain carries TRBV30 and TRBJ2-5; D is perhaps TRBD1 or TRBD2 (5 bases each). Input material: peripheral blood. CDR3 in DNA: TGTGCCGGGGACCGAGGCATAGAAGAGACCCAGTACTTC. Translated: CAGDRGIEETQYF.